This T cell receptor (beta chain) comes out of a study of cytomegalovirus exposure and HLA in healthy donors. General observations from the study: The majority of TCR sequences were rare, yet some public TCRs appeared in many donors. A later analysis by the authors found several of the most significant clusters apparently linked to common viral pathogens. Association with HLA alleles at 0.05 false discovery rate was found for 15,000 to 20,000 TCR beta sequences in a later analysis.

To note about this clone: Its target is not known.

V gave up 5 bases and J gave up 5 bases, with 15 bases separating them. Germline CDR1 SGHTA, CDR2 FQGNSA. CDR3 length: 14 residues. This PCR relied on a set of 60 Vbeta primers and 13 Jbeta primers. This table comes from immunoSEQ multiplex PCR, and its TCRdb copy is limited to in-frame clones, with some not included. Seen here are some 150,000 clones, about four fifths observed once, and the top ten hold 7%. The sequenced sample was PBMCs. The chain combines TRBV7-2 with TRBJ1-2; D is unclear. This receptor was obtained from a woman aged 30 to 39 in good health and CMV-seropositive. This chain's CDR3 is CASSPSPDYYGYTF. CDR3 DNA: TGTGCCAGCAGCCCAAGTCCAGATTATTATGGCTACACCTTC.